The T cell receptor (beta chain) described here comes from a study of technical replicates of blood from a handful of donors. Assay used: immunoSEQ multiplex PCR; TCRdb lists only in-frame clones, some missing. This table holds about 70,000 clones, just under 97% found once. The CDR3 extends over 16 amino acids. With V trimmed by 2 bases and J by 1 base, 5 bases remained unmatched. Germline-derived CDR1 and CDR2 are SGHAT and FQNNGV. What was sequenced was T cells isolated from PBMCs. V and J are TRBV11-2 and TRBJ2-1, with 7 nucleotides matching TRBD2. The sequence was collected from a human donor in good health. The CDR3 sequence is CASSLNRGSSYNEQFF. CDR3 DNA sequence: TGTGCCAGCAGCTTAAATCGCGGGAGTTCCTACAATGAGCAGTTCTTC.